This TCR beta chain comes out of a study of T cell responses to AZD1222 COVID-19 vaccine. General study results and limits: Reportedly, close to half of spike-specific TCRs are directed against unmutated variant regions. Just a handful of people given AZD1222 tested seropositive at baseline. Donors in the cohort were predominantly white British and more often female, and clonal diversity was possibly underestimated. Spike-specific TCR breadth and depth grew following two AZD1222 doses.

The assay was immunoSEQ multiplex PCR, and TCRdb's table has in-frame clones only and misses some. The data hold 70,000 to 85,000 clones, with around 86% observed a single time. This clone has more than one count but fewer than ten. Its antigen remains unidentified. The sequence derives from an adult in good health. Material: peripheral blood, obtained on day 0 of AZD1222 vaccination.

CDR3 in DNA: TGTGCCAGCAGTTTAGGGGGGGTTGGTGGCTATGGCTACACCTTC. The encoded protein is CASSLGGVGGYGYTF. The rearrangement uses TRBV27 and TRBJ1-2; a possible D gene is TRBD1 (5 bases). Deletions cut 2 bases from V and 4 bases from J, with 14 bases between. From germline, CDR1 is MNHEY and CDR2 SMNVEV (reference sequence). The CDR3 spans 15 residues.